This TCR beta chain emerged from a study of cytomegalovirus exposure and HLA in healthy donors. The V gene's germline CDR1 is KGHSH and CDR2 LQKENI. The CDR3 is 14 amino acids. After removal of 4 bases from V and 3 bases from J, the junction contained 2 bases not matched to a gene. The PCR used 60 Vbeta and 13 Jbeta primers. The protocol was immunoSEQ multiplex PCR, while the TCRdb copy is restricted to in-frame clones and leaves out a portion. The data hold some 150,000 clones, with approximately 80% observed a single time. What was sequenced was PBMCs. This rearrangement joins TRBV18 to TRBJ2-2; 7 nucleotides agree with TRBD1. The sequence derives from a man aged 25 to 40 in good health and CMV-seropositive. The CDR3 region has the DNA TGTGCCAGCTCACGAGGACAGGACACCGGGGAGCTGTTTTTT. Translating gives CASSRGQDTGELFF.